This TCR beta chain was identified in a study of blood T cells in healthy people across ages (dated by TCRdb to about 2015). Turning to the overall study: In model experiments, roughly one uniquely barcoded TCR beta cDNA molecule per two T cells was captured by template switching. Using the same blood draw, the study looked at two additional independent replicas of 1 million unique cDNA reads for two donors, one aged 18 to 30 and the other aged 80 or older. Donors were grouped into four age groups: young (average approximately 16 years), middle-aged (39), aged (roughly 67) and long-lived (approximately 78). To track age-related changes in TCR beta repertoire diversity, the study relied on deep sequencing normalized with unique cDNA molecular identifiers. To avoid experimental bias, donors of different ages were randomly spread across the sequencing lanes. What the authors observed across the whole study: Because the CMV infection status of the donors was unknown, age-related changes in expanded clonotypes may potentially have been confounded. A strong correlation was found between observed TCR beta diversity and the percentage of naive T cells measured by flow cytometry. Conclusive comparison of naive and antigen-experienced compartments was prevented by the profiling of bulk unsorted PBMCs. Observed TCR beta diversity per million T cells fell roughly linearly with age, and a significant reduction was already apparent by age around 39. Compared with the aged group, the long-lived group had more naive CD4+ T cells, fewer expanded clones and increased TCR diversity, a pattern suggesting age selection. Estimates of total diversity from one million sequenced T cells were regarded as lower bounds and underestimates.

Of note for this clonotype: Its binding antigen is unknown. No much larger clone exists at a distance of one base, and base qualities are not known.

Systemically healthy Caucasian individuals from Russia, 39 in total and aged about 6 to 95 years, were included as donors. About 9.1 milliliters of peripheral blood were collected from each donor into EDTA-treated Vacutainer tubes. Ficoll-Paque density-gradient centrifugation was used to isolate PBMCs, with at least 7 million per sample. Trizol reagent was used to extract total RNA from the PBMCs, yielding at least 5.5 micrograms per sample. The percentages of naive CD45RAhigh/CD27high T cells were determined by flow cytometry on a PBMC aliquot from every donor. The library was made by 5' RACE. These reads were obtained on an Illumina HiSeq 2500. A second PCR of about 6 to 12 cycles was run with a J-beta primer mix and a sample-barcoded 5' primer. A template-switch 5' adaptor carrying 12 random nucleotides introduced a unique molecular identifier onto each TCR beta cDNA molecule. At least 3 million CDR3-containing paired-end reads were obtained from each sample. First-strand cDNA was synthesized from all RNA with the Mint cDNA synthesis kit, primed by a TRBC-specific oligonucleotide. Following uracil-DNA glycosylase treatment, all cDNA underwent a first 18-cycle PCR with the universal primers M1SS and BC2_uni_R. In the authors' own workflow: For normalization, 1 million high-quality reads, each with a distinct molecular identifier, were randomly selected from each sample. Instead of being binned into consensus sequences, reads that shared molecular identifiers were thrown out. MiTCR, run with a Q25 quality threshold and the strictest error-elimination algorithm, handled CDR3 identification, clonotype clustering and error correction. A nonparametric unseen species model with Euler transformation was used to estimate lower-bound total TCR beta diversity. TCRdb handled the public reads itself, with Q25 trimming in fastp and clone calling in MiXCR, and kept productive beta chains. Rows are combined by CDR3 protein, so each entry shows the most common genes and DNA. TCRdb, not the authors, supplied the V and J calls. This sample has 1.5 million or so distinct CDR3 sequences in its table, and around 39% of those were observed once. Of the sample, around 8% falls within the top ten clones.

Per the germline V gene, SGHRS is the CDR1 and YFSETQ is the CDR2. The CDR3 runs 14 residues from the cysteine to the phenylalanine. Kept here is only the CDR3 DNA, which spans 42 bases and is read in frame from base 1. V and J are trimmed by 4 bases and 3 bases, and the gene matches miss 6 bases of the junction. Material: blood. The chain is made from TRBV5-1 and TRBJ2-5, with 7 bases matching TRBD2. The sequence was obtained from a woman aged 18-35 years in good health. The CDR3 protein is CASSRRGEEETQYF. The base sequence is TGCGCCAGCAGCCGTCGGGGGGAAGAAGAGACCCAGTACTTC.